The clone carrying this TCR beta chain was observed a handful of times. Its antigen is currently unknown. This sample is part of a study of cytomegalovirus exposure and HLA in healthy donors. Study background: For the 300 to 400 genotyped donors, 80% to 90% fell within the Caucasian-associated ancestry cluster.

Donors counted as nominally healthy when sampled, yet unrecorded immune exposures were likely. Losses at the gene ends were 4 bases for V and 4 bases for J; bases not matched to a gene: 4. The CDR3 consists of 13 residues. Germline V gives CDR1 SGHDT, CDR2 YYEEEE. Study-level results: The study labeled approximately 150 TCR beta chains cytomegalovirus-associated. When analyzed later, a missense DCLRE1C variant was found to be linked to TCR beta V- and J-gene trimming.

Amplification used 60 Vbeta primers and 13 Jbeta primers. Profiled with immunoSEQ multiplex PCR; TCRdb holds only in-frame clones, not every one. The sample lists some 120,000 clones, approximately 74% occurring once. The sample comprised PBMCs. The V and J genes are TRBV5-6 and TRBJ2-5, with 7 bases matching TRBD1. The sequence derives from a man in his forties in good health and CMV-seropositive. CDR3 sequence: CASSTGQAETQYF. In DNA form, the CDR3 reads TGTGCCAGCAGCACCGGACAGGCAGAGACCCAGTACTTC.